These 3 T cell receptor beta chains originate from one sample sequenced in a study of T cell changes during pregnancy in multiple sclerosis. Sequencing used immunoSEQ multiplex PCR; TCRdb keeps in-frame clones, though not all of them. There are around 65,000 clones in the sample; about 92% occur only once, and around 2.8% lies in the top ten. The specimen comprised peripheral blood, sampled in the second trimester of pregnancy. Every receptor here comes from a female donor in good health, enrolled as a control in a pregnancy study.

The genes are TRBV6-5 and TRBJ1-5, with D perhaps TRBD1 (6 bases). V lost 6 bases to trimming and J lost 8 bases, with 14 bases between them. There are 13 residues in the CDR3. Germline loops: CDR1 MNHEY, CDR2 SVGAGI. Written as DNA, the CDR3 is TGTGCCAGCAGCCAACAGGGTGGCGAGCCCCAGCATTTT. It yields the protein CASSQQGGEPQHF.

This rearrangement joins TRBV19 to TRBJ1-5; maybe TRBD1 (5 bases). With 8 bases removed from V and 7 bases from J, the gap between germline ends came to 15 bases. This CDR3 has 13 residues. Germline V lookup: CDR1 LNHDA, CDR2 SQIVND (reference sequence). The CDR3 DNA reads TGTGCCAGTTCCCGGGGGGGGTGGCAGCCCCAGCATTTT. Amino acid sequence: CASSRGGWQPQHF.

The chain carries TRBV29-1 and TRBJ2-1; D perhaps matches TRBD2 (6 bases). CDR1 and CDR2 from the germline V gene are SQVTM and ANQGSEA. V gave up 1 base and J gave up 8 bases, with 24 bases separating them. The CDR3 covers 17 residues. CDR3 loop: CSVEVSQRVLVWDEQFF. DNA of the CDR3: TGCAGCGTTGAAGTCTCCCAGCGGGTCTTGGTATGGGATGAGCAGTTCTTC.